The 27 T cell receptor beta chains given below trace back to one sample, sequenced in a study of cytomegalovirus exposure and HLA in healthy donors. 60 Vbeta and 13 Jbeta primers were used in PCR. Generated by immunoSEQ multiplex PCR, the TCRdb table keeps only in-frame clones and is missing some. The sample has roughly 170,000 clones; under 85% are singletons. The specimen sequenced was PBMCs. All receptors come from a man aged 45-65 years in good health and CMV-seronegative.

The J gene is TRBJ2-1, the V gene TRBV7-2, with TRBD2 matching over 10 bases. Germline V CDR1 and CDR2: SGHTA, FQGNSA. V gave up 5 bases and J gave up 8 bases; unmatched junction bases: 12. CDR3 length: 16 amino acids. The CDR3 DNA is TGTGCCAGCAGCCTAGGAGGAGCGGGAGGGCAATATGAGCAGTTCTTC. Its protein product is CASSLGGAGGQYEQFF.

This clone was counted a few times. The sample has other DNA sequences that encode this CDR3 too. The rearrangement links TRBV28 to TRBJ2-6; D is perhaps TRBD2 (5 bases). There are 15 residues in the CDR3. Trimming cost V 6 bases and J 1 base, with 10 bases left between them. CDR1 MDHEN and CDR2 SYDVKM come from the germline V gene. CDR3 nucleotides: TGTGCCAGCAGCCGGGATAGTTCTGGGGCCAACGTCCTGACTTTC. Protein: CASSRDSSGANVLTF.

V is TRBV4-3 and J is TRBJ2-3; D remains ambiguous. With 0 bases removed from V and 4 bases from J, the gap between germline ends came to 14 bases. The CDR3 has 16 amino acids. Germline V lookup: CDR1 LGHNA, CDR2 YSLEER. CDR3 bases: TGCGCCAGCAGCCAAGAGTCTAGACGGTTTGCAGATACGCAGTATTTT. This gives the protein CASSQESRRFADTQYF.

The chain links TRBV4-1 to TRBJ2-1; 15 nucleotides align to TRBD2. This CDR3 region has 15 residues. Germline loops: CDR1 MGHRA, CDR2 YSYEKL. The V and J ends lost 3 bases and 10 bases, in that order; junction bases with no gene match: 4. The CDR3 reads CASSQAGTSGREQFF. The CDR3 DNA is TGCGCCAGCAGCCAGGCCGGGACTAGCGGGAGGGAGCAGTTCTTC.

This clone appeared a few times. The junction shows a germline mismatch at one end, possibly a read error. The chain couples TRBV7-7 to TRBJ2-5, with 8 bases lining up with TRBD2. The germline CDR1 and CDR2 sequences are SSHAT and FNYEAQ (reference sequence). This CDR3 has 15 residues. CDR3 amino acids: CASSLAAGVQETQYF. The CDR3 coding sequence is TGTGCTAGCAGCTTGGCAGCGGGGGTCCAAGAGACCCAGTACTTC.

The chain carries TRBV7-3 and TRBJ2-2; D perhaps matches TRBD2 (6 bases). Trimming stripped 6 bases from V and 5 bases from J, with 22 bases between. Germline values: CDR1 SGHTA, CDR2 FQGTGA. The CDR3 sequence is 17 residues long. The CDR3 loop reads CASSDPLLSGPTGELFF. The CDR3, as DNA: TGTGCCAGCAGTGATCCCTTGTTGAGCGGGCCTACCGGGGAGCTGTTTTTT.

A word on this clone: Its ends do not fully match the called genes, so a read error is possible. The J gene is TRBJ2-7, the V gene TRBV7-2, with 10 bases aligning to TRBD2. This CDR3 contains 17 residues. Per the germline V gene, CDR1 is SGHTA and CDR2 is FQGNSA. CDR3 region: CASSLGRTSGGLYERYF. The CDR3 DNA is TGTGCCAGCAGCTTAGGGAGGACTAGCGGAGGACTCTACGAGCGGTACTTC.

The CDR3 bases are TGTGCCAGCAGCCTAATTAACTGGGAGGGGACCTACGAGCAGTACTTC. This gives the protein CASSLINWEGTYEQYF. The chain carries TRBV9 and TRBJ2-7, with 7 bases matching TRBD2. Trimming cost V 4 bases and J 2 bases; bases outside gene matches: 12. The CDR3 extends over 16 amino acids. In germline, CDR1 is SGDLS, CDR2 YYNGEE.

The V call is TRBV5-4, the J call TRBJ2-7, with D possibly matching TRBD1 (5 bases). CDR1 is SGHNT and CDR2 is YYREEE in the germline V gene (reference sequence). The length of the CDR3 is 15 residues. Trimming stripped 1 base from V and 7 bases from J, with 18 bases between. The CDR3 DNA reads as TGTGCCAGCAGCTTGAACAGGTTACAGCAGGGTGAGCAGTACTTC. Translating gives CASSLNRLQQGEQYF.

The sample holds one count of this clone. This rearrangement joins TRBV30 to TRBJ1-6; 10 bases are shared with TRBD1. The V segment lost 2 bases and the J segment 7 bases; nucleotides outside the gene matches: 2. The germline V gene has CDR1 GTSNPN and CDR2 SVGIG (reference sequence). The CDR3 loop spans 14 amino acids. The chain's CDR3 is CAWSQGQGNSPLHF. CDR3 DNA: TGTGCCTGGAGTCAGGGACAGGGGAATTCACCCCTCCACTTT.

This chain's CDR3 is CASSSEVTDTQYF. CDR3 bases: TGCGCCAGCAGCTCCGAGGTCACAGATACGCAGTATTTT. V and J are TRBV5-1 and TRBJ2-3; D remains unclear. The CDR3 loop spans 13 amino acids. Looked up from germline, CDR1 is SGHRS and CDR2 is YFSETQ. With 3 bases removed from V and 2 bases from J, the gap between germline ends came to 7 bases. Drawing the rest from reference TRBV5-1 and TRBJ2-3, the complete variable domain is KAGVTQTPRYLIKTRGQQVTLSCSPISGHRSVSWYQQTPGQGLQFLFEYFSETQRNKGNFPGRFSGRQFSNSRSEMNVSTLELGDSALYLCASSSEVTDTQYFGPGTRLTVL.

This chain joins TRBV4-3 and TRBJ1-1, with 10 bases matching TRBD1. The CDR3 consists of 15 residues. Germline V gene data show CDR1 as LGHNA and CDR2 as YSLEER. J gave up 1 base and V 6 bases, and 5 bases lay outside the gene matches. Written as DNA, the CDR3 is TGCGCCAGCAGATACGGACAGGGGGGGAACACTGAAGCTTTCTTT. Protein product: CASRYGQGGNTEAFF.

V and J are TRBV9 and TRBJ2-3; D might be TRBD2 (5 bases). The CDR3 consists of 15 residues. The germline CDR1 and CDR2 sequences are SGDLS and YYNGEE. Trimming left V 0 bases short and J 2 bases short, with 10 bases between. CDR3 protein: CASSVGGSPTDTQYF. The CDR3 DNA is TGTGCCAGCAGCGTAGGAGGGTCCCCCACAGATACGCAGTATTTT.

The chain couples TRBV5-4 to TRBJ2-4, with 7 nucleotides matching TRBD2. The CDR3 is 14 amino acids. Germline V gene lookup returns CDR1 SGHNT and CDR2 YYREEE (reference sequence). V shed 0 bases, J shed 6 bases, and the junction held 3 bases outside the gene matches. CDR3 bases: TGTGCCAGCAGCTTGGATGGCGGGAGAAACATTCAGTACTTC. Amino acid sequence: CASSLDGGRNIQYF.

This clone was seen only once. The V call is TRBV9, the J call TRBJ1-2; unclear D gene. Germline CDR1 and CDR2: SGDLS and YYNGEE. Trimming pared 6 bases from V and 4 bases from J, leaving 16 bases between. The length of the CDR3 is 14 residues. The CDR3 loop is CASNGPVEGYGYTF. In DNA form, the CDR3 reads TGTGCCAGCAACGGACCCGTAGAGGGCTATGGCTACACCTTC.

The J gene is TRBJ2-7, the V gene TRBV5-1, with D maybe TRBD2 (5 bases). Trimming took 2 bases from V and 0 from J, leaving 9 bases between them. The CDR3 length is 14 residues. Looked up from germline, CDR1 is SGHRS and CDR2 is YFSETQ. CDR3 nucleotide sequence: TGCGCCAGCAGCTTTGAGCGGAACTCCTACGAGCAGTACTTC. It is translated as CASSFERNSYEQYF.

This chain joins TRBV7-9 and TRBJ1-3; TRBD1 might be the D (5 bases). The CDR3 is made up of 14 amino acids. The germline gives CDR1 SEHNR, CDR2 FQNEAQ (reference sequence). The V gene lost 6 bases and the J gene lost 0 bases, with 9 bases spanning the gap. The CDR3 DNA sequence: TGTGCCAGCAGAGAACAGGTCTCTGGAAACACCATATATTTT. This translates into CASREQVSGNTIYF.

The chain carries TRBV7-9 and TRBJ2-3; D is unresolved. This CDR3 is 16 amino acids long. Trimming stripped 3 bases from V and 2 bases from J, with 15 bases between. Germline loops: CDR1 SEHNR, CDR2 FQNEAQ (reference sequence). Here the CDR3 reads CASSLVVSASTDTQYF. In nucleotides, the CDR3 is TGTGCCAGCAGCTTGGTTGTGAGCGCCTCCACAGATACGCAGTATTTT.

This chain links TRBV27 with TRBJ2-2; 8 positions match TRBD1. Germline CDR1 is MNHEY and CDR2 is SMNVEV (reference sequence). Unmatched junction bases numbered 11, after V lost 6 bases and J lost 5 bases. This CDR3 spans 16 amino acids. Written as DNA, the CDR3 is TGTGCCAGCAGATCTACCGGGACAGGAGGGACCGGGGAGCTGTTTTTT. Residues: CASRSTGTGGTGELFF.

The chain has TRBV27 and TRBJ2-7; 7 bases are shared with TRBD1. Per germline, CDR1 MNHEY and CDR2 SMNVEV (reference sequence). The CDR3 loop spans 15 amino acids. Germline trimming cut 5 bases from V and 1 base from J; bases unmatched to any gene: 8. This CDR3 reads CASSPRQGRSYEQYF. The DNA of the CDR3 is TGTGCCAGCAGTCCCAGACAGGGAAGGTCCTACGAGCAGTACTTC.

The V and J genes are TRBV7-8 and TRBJ1-5; a weak D match, TRBD1 (6 bases). The CDR3 runs 15 residues. The germline V gene has CDR1 SGHVS and CDR2 FQNEAQ. Between the trimmed V and J ends, which lost 5 bases and 0 bases, there was a span of 11 bases. The CDR3 sequence is CASSIQGYSNQPQHF. The DNA for the CDR3 is TGTGCCAGCAGCATACAGGGATATAGCAATCAGCCCCAGCATTTT. Drawing the rest from reference TRBV7-8 and TRBJ1-5, the complete variable domain is GAGVSQSPRYKVAKRGQDVALRCDPISGHVSLFWYQQALGQGPEFLTYFQNEAQLDKSGLPSDRFFAERPEGSVSTLKIQRTQQEDSAVYLCASSIQGYSNQPQHFGDGTRLSIL.

As regards this clone: The junction differs from germline at one of its ends, possibly a read error. The chain is built from TRBV6-1 and TRBJ1-1; no reliable D call. The CDR3 totals 12 residues. CDR1 MNHNS and CDR2 SASEGT come from the germline V gene. The CDR3 DNA sequence: TGTGCCAGCAGTGAGGGTGTCGTCTCGGCAGGATTT. This codes for CASSEGVVSAGF.

The gene calls are TRBV28 and TRBJ1-3; D possibly corresponds to TRBD1 (5 bases). This CDR3 is built from 15 residues. Trimming cost V 6 bases and J 2 bases, with 14 bases left between them. Germline V lookup: CDR1 MDHEN, CDR2 SYDVKM. As DNA, the CDR3 is TGTGCCAGCAGCCTGAAACAGGTTGCTGGAAACACCATATATTTT. Amino acids: CASSLKQVAGNTIYF.

This sequence joins TRBV29-1 and TRBJ2-5, with 7 bases identical to TRBD2. The germline CDR1 and CDR2 sequences are SQVTM and ANQGSEA. Unmatched junction bases numbered 3, after V lost 3 bases and J lost 2 bases. The CDR3 is made up of 13 amino acids. CDR3 nucleotides: TGCAGCGTTGAGGGGGGGAAGCAAGAGACCCAGTACTTC. Residues: CSVEGGKQETQYF.

The sample holds one count of this clone. The chain couples TRBV19 to TRBJ1-5; D might be TRBD1 (5 bases). Germline V gene data show CDR1 as LNHDA and CDR2 as SQIVND (reference sequence). The ends were cut back, 6 bases at V and 7 bases at J, with 19 bases in the middle. The CDR3 runs 15 residues. DNA for the CDR3: TGTGCCAGTAGGGGGCAGGGCCAGCCAACGCAGCCCCAGCATTTT. Translation: CASRGQGQPTQPQHF.

The chain carries TRBV19 and TRBJ1-4; D may be TRBD1 (5 bases). The CDR3 is 16 amino acids. V lost 4 bases and J lost 5, with 17 bases in between. Germline V gene sequence: CDR1 LNHDA, CDR2 SQIVND (reference sequence). This chain's CDR3 is CASSTQWGRQNEKLFF. CDR3 sequence (DNA): TGTGCCAGTAGTACCCAATGGGGGAGGCAAAATGAAAAACTGTTTTTT.

The rearrangement links TRBV4-2 to TRBJ2-3; no clear D gene. The V and J ends lost 0 bases and 5 bases respectively, with 12 bases between them. The CDR3 has 15 residues. Germline V lookup: CDR1 LGHNA, CDR2 YNFKEQ. CDR3 sequence: CASSQDINRGDTQYF. The DNA of the CDR3 is TGTGCCAGCAGCCAAGATATAAATCGCGGAGATACGCAGTATTTT.